These T cell receptor beta chains were read from a single sample in a study of Graves' ophthalmopathy and Graves' hyperthyroidism. Using its own MiXCR run on the multiplex PCR reads, TCRdb lists one record per CDR3 protein. The sample includes some 160,000 distinct CDR3 sequences, about two fifths of them seen just once. The specimen was peripheral blood. Receptors were obtained from a man aged 25-40 years with Graves' ophthalmopathy. Both conserved end residues are part of each CDR3. The D gene is left open where the match is weak. Rows give clone size only sometimes, using once, few, many, or a class for an expanded clone.

clone_size	v_call	d_call	j_call	cdr3_nt	cdr3_aa
.	TRBV2	TRBD2	TRBJ2-5	TGTGCCAGCAGTGACGGGCTAGCGGGAGAAGAGACCCAGTACTTC	CASSDGLAGEETQYF
many	TRBV6-5	TRBD1	TRBJ2-2	TGTGCCAGCAGAACCGGGACAGGGGCCGGGGAGCTGTTTTTT	CASRTGTGAGELFF
.	TRBV6-1	TRBD2	TRBJ2-7	TGTGCCAGCATTCGCGGACTAGCGGGAGACGAGCAGTACTTC	CASIRGLAGDEQYF
.	TRBV6-2/TRBV6-3	.	TRBJ1-5	TGTGCCAGCAGTTACGGATACGTCAATCAGCCCCAGCATTTT	CASSYGYVNQPQHF
many	TRBV7-8	.	TRBJ2-5	TGTGCCAGCAGCCCCCGCAGCGGGCAAGAGACCCAGTACTTC	CASSPRSGQETQYF
many	TRBV6-1	TRBD2	TRBJ2-7	TGTGCCAGCAGTCTTCGGGGGGGGACCTACGAGCAGTACTTC	CASSLRGGTYEQYF
many	TRBV7-2	.	TRBJ1-2	TGTGCCAGCAGCTTGTCCTCGTCAAGGGTTGGCTACACCTTC	CASSLSSSRVGYTF
many	TRBV19	.	TRBJ1-2	TGTGCCAGTAGTATCGGAGGGGACGGCTACACCTTC	CASSIGGDGYTF
.	TRBV6-4	TRBD2	TRBJ2-2	TGTGCCAGCAGTGAAGGGGGACTAGCTTCCGGGGAGCTGTTTTTT	CASSEGGLASGELFF
many	TRBV12-3/TRBV12-4	TRBD2	TRBJ2-7	TGTGCCAGCAGTCAAAGTGGACTAGCGACACCCTACTTC	CASSQSGLATPYF
.	TRBV5-1	TRBD1	TRBJ1-1	TGCGCCAGCAGCTTGGGACAGGGGGCATTCCAAAACACTGAAGCTTTCTTT	CASSLGQGAFQNTEAFF
once	TRBV5-1	.	TRBJ1-1	TGCGCCAGCAGCTCCGAACAAGGCCGCACTGAAGCTTTCTTT	CASSSEQGRTEAFF
.	TRBV12-3/TRBV12-4	.	TRBJ2-7	TGTGCCAGCAGTCACGGGAGACACTACGAGCAGTACTTC	CASSHGRHYEQYF
many	TRBV7-3	TRBD1	TRBJ1-2	TGTGCCAGCAGCTTAACCCGCGTGGAGGGGGCGCGGGGCTACACCTTC	CASSLTRVEGARGYTF
many	TRBV6-5	.	TRBJ1-1	TGTGCCAGCAGTTACTCCCCCGACGGAGAAGCTTTCTTT	CASSYSPDGEAFF
many	TRBV10-3	.	TRBJ2-2	TGTGCCATCCAAACACAGGAGGTTTCGAACACCGGGGAGCTGTTTTTT	CAIQTQEVSNTGELFF
once	TRBV2	TRBD1	TRBJ2-2	TGTGCCAGTCGGTTGAGGACAGGGGGCTCCGGGGAGCTGTTTTTT	CASRLRTGGSGELFF
.	TRBV28	TRBD2	TRBJ2-5	TGTGCCAGCAGTGTAGCGGGGTGGGAGACCCAGTACTTC	CASSVAGWETQYF
many	TRBV24-1	TRBD1	TRBJ2-5	TGTGCCACCAGTGAACGGACAGGGGTCGAAGAGACCCAGTACTTC	CATSERTGVEETQYF
many	TRBV28	.	TRBJ1-6	TGTGCCAGCAGTTCGGCCGGGTTTTCACCCCTCCACTTT	CASSSAGFSPLHF
.	TRBV6-2/TRBV6-3	.	TRBJ2-5	TGTGCCAGCAGTTCCCCGGGACACCAAGAGACCCAGTACTTC	CASSSPGHQETQYF
many	TRBV7-2	TRBD2	TRBJ2-2	TGTGCCAGCAGCTTAGTGGGGGGGACCGGGGAGCTGTTTTTT	CASSLVGGTGELFF
.	TRBV12-5	.	TRBJ2-5	TGTGCTAGTGGTACCAGCGGGACACAAGGAGAGACCCAGTACTTC	CASGTSGTQGETQYF
.	TRBV6-1	TRBD1	TRBJ1-1	TGTGCCAGCAGGCCGGCCGGACAGGGGAACACTGAAGCTTTCTTT	CASRPAGQGNTEAFF